This T cell receptor (beta chain) was obtained from a study of shared clonotypes between healthy human individuals. All donors were Caucasian adults living in Nashville, Tennessee. Broader study findings: The study's rarefaction showed incomplete sorted-subset sequencing despite large depth. A few donors showed sharing of roughly 5% of naive CD4 clonotypes.

As for this clone: Its antigen is still unknown.

Germline values: CDR1 MDHEN, CDR2 SYDVKM. V gave up 8 bases and J gave up 5 bases, with 10 bases separating them. The CDR3 length is 11 residues. 200 ng DNA, about 28,000 T cell genomes, went into each sorted-subset replicate PCR. The table came from immunoSEQ multiplex PCR; TCRdb's copy has only in-frame clones and leaves some out. The sample lists approximately 2,000,000 clones, 80% to 95% seen once, with more than 0.35% in the top ten. This TCR was recovered from a man aged 18-30 years in good health. Some clones in this sample may be carry-over from other donors' samples. The sample was naive CD4+ T cells from PBMCs. Stated subset: CD45RA+ positively selected. The chain links TRBV28 to TRBJ2-7; D unresolved. The CDR3 loop reads CASARNNEQYF. In nucleotides, the CDR3 is TGTGCCAGCGCGAGAAACAACGAGCAGTACTTC.